This is a list of T cell receptor beta chains from one sample in a study of blood T cells in healthy people across ages. TCRdb used MiXCR to reprocess the 5' RACE reads, holding one entry per CDR3 protein. Among roughly 2 million distinct CDR3 sequences listed, around half were seen once. The sample comprised blood. These receptors were obtained from a woman between 35 and 50 years old in good health. Both conserved end residues are part of each CDR3. A D gene is named only where the DNA matches it firmly. Clone size is stated in some rows and not others, as once, few, many or a class when expanded.

TRBV19	TRBJ2-5	few	NA	CASSIRGSQETQYF	TGTGCCAGTAGTATTCGGGGTTCCCAAGAGACCCAGTACTTC
TRBV7-2	TRBJ1-2	NA	NA	CASSTRARVYNGYTF	TGTGCCAGCAGCACCAGGGCCAGGGTCTATAATGGCTACACCTTC
TRBV5-1	TRBJ2-3	once	NA	CASKGEIGGDTQYF	TGCGCCAGCAAGGGGGAAATCGGTGGGGATACGCAGTATTTT
TRBV10-2	TRBJ1-2	NA	NA	CASSESAQLGYTF	TGCGCCAGCAGTGAGTCGGCACAGCTTGGCTACACCTTC
TRBV4-1	TRBJ2-1	few	NA	CASSQFHRDQQFF	TGCGCCAGCAGCCAATTCCACCGGGACCAGCAGTTCTTC
TRBV28	TRBJ2-7	NA	TRBD2	CASTPGLALYNEQYF	TGTGCCAGCACCCCGGGACTAGCTCTCTACAATGAGCAGTACTTC
TRBV3-1	TRBJ2-7	NA	NA	CASSQRDQLYEQYF	TGTGCCAGCAGCCAACGGGACCAGCTCTACGAGCAGTACTTC
TRBV27	TRBJ2-3	NA	TRBD2	CASSLRVPGLAGGLSSTDTQYF	TGTGCCAGCAGTTTAAGGGTACCGGGACTAGCGGGGGGACTCTCTAGCACAGATACGCAGTATTTT
TRBV7-2	TRBJ2-1	NA	TRBD2	CASGWPTSGANEQFF	TGTGCCAGCGGCTGGCCCACTAGCGGGGCGAATGAGCAGTTCTTC
TRBV7-2	TRBJ2-1	few	TRBD2	CASSSVAGISYNEQFF	TGTGCCAGCAGCTCCGTAGCGGGAATCTCCTACAATGAGCAGTTCTTC
TRBV15	TRBJ2-5	NA	NA	CATSRQGQETQYF	TGTGCCACCAGCAGACAGGGCCAAGAGACCCAGTACTTC
TRBV9	TRBJ2-5	many	TRBD1	CASSVGQGRETQYF	TGTGCCAGCAGCGTCGGACAGGGCAGGGAGACCCAGTACTTC
TRBV7-9	TRBJ2-3	few	NA	CASSSQGSTQYF	TGTGCCAGCAGCTCTCAGGGTAGTACGCAGTATTTT
TRBV6-2/TRBV6-3	TRBJ1-2	NA	NA	CASRPGHGHGYTF	TGTGCCAGCAGGCCGGGACACGGCCATGGCTACACCTTC
TRBV20-1	TRBJ2-6	NA	NA	CSARDGGHGSGANVLTF	TGCAGTGCTAGAGATGGAGGACACGGCTCTGGGGCCAACGTCCTGACTTTC